The clone carrying this T cell receptor (beta chain) was detected only once. The antigen remains undetermined. This sample is drawn from a study of cytomegalovirus exposure and HLA in healthy donors. Whole-study context: When 398 donors were genotyped, 80% to 90% of them were found to fall in the Caucasian-associated ancestry cluster.

Vbeta (60) and Jbeta (13) primers were used in the PCR. As processed by the authors: There were about 88 million unique TCR beta chains by a later count, and 10 million to 12 million of them were shared. Measured with immunoSEQ multiplex PCR; TCRdb has only the in-frame clones, and not every one. V, J and clone size were drawn from that table, and D and trimming were deduced from the DNA. The sample has about 270,000 clones; just over 70% are singletons. Broader study findings: An observed cluster of highly shared sequence variants was recorded as a likely sequencing artifact.

The sample comprised PBMCs. The receptor comes from a female donor in good health and CMV-seronegative.

For the CDR3, the DNA is TGTGCCAGTAGTCCCGGACTAGCCCCTATAATACGGGGCCAAGAGACCCAGTACTTC. This codes for CASSPGLAPIIRGQETQYF. The rearrangement uses TRBV19 and TRBJ2-5; 8 nucleotides match TRBD2. There are 19 residues in the CDR3. CDR1 LNHDA and CDR2 SQIVND come from the germline V gene (reference sequence). V trimming: 5 bases; J trimming: 1 base; junction bases outside the gene matches: 18. Variable domain in full (rest from reference TRBV19 and TRBJ2-5): DGGITQSPKYLFRKEGQNVTLSCEQNLNHDAMYWYRQDPGQGLRLIYYSQIVNDFQKGDIAEGYSVSREKKESFPLTVTSAQKNPTAFYLCASSPGLAPIIRGQETQYFGPGTRLLVL.